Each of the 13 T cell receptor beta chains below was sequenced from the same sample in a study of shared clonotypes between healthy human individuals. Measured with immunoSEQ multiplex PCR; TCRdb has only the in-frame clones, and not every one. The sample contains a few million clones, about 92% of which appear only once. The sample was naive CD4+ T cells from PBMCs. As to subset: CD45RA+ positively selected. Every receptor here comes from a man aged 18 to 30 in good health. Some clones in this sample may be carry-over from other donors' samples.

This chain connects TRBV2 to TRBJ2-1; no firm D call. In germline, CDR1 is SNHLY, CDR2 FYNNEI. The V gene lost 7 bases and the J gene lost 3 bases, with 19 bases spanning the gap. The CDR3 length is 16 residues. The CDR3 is CASKLTELRVYNEQFF. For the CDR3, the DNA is TGTGCCAGCAAGCTCACGGAGCTTCGTGTCTACAATGAGCAGTTCTTC.

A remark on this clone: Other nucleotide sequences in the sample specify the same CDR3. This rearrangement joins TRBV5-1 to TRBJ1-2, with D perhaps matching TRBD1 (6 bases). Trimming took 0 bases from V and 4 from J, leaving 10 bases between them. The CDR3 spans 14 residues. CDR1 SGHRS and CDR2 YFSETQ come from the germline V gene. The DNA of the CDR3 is TGCGCCAGCAGCTTGGCGCAGGGGAGCTATGGCTACACCTTC. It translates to CASSLAQGSYGYTF.

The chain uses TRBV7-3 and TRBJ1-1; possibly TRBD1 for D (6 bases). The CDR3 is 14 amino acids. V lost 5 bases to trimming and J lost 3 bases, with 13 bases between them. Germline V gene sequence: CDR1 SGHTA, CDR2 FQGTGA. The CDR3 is CASSPLGGHTEAFF. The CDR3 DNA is TGTGCCAGCAGCCCCCTTGGGGGGCACACTGAAGCTTTCTTT.

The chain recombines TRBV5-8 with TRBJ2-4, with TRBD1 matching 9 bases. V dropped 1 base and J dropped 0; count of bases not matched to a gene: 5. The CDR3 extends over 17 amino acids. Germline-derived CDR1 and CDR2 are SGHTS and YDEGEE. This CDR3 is CASSLQGQGGAKNIQYF. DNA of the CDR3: TGTGCCAGCAGCTTGCAGGGACAGGGTGGAGCCAAAAACATTCAGTACTTC.

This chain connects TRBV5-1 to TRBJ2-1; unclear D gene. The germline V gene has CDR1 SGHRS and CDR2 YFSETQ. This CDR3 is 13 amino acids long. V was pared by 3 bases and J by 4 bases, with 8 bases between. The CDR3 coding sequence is TGCGCCAGCAGCTCCCTACGTTACAATGAGCAGTTCTTC. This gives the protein CASSSLRYNEQFF.

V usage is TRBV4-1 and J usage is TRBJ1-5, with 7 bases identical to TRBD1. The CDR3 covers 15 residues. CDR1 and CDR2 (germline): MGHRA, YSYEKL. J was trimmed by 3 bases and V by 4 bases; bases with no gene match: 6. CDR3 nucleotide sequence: TGCGCCAGCAGCCTAGGACAGGATTACAATCAGCCCCAGCATTTT. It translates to CASSLGQDYNQPQHF.

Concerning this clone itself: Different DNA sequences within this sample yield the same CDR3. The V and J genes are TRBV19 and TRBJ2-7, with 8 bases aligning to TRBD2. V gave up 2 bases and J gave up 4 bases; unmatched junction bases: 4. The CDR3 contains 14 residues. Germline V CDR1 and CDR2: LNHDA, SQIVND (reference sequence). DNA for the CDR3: TGTGCCAGTAGTATAAAGCGGGAGTCTTACGAGCAGTACTTC. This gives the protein CASSIKRESYEQYF.

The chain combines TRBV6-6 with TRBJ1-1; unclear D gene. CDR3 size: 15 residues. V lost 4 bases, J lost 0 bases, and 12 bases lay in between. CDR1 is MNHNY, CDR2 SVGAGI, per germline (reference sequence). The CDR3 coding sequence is TGTGCCAGCAGTTGGACGGTCCATATGAACACTGAAGCTTTCTTT. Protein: CASSWTVHMNTEAFF.

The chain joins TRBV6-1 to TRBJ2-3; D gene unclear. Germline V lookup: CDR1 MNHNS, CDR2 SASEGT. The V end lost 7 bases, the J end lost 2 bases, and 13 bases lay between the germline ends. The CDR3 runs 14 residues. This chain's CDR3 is CASINSHNTDTQYF. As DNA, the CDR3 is TGTGCCAGCATCAATTCCCACAACACAGATACGCAGTATTTT.

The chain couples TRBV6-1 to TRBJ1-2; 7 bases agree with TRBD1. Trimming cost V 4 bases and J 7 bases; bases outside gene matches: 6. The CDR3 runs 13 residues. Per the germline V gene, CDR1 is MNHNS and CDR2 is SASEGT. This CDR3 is CASSGQGLSGYTF. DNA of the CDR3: TGTGCCAGCAGTGGACAGGGATTGAGTGGCTACACCTTC.

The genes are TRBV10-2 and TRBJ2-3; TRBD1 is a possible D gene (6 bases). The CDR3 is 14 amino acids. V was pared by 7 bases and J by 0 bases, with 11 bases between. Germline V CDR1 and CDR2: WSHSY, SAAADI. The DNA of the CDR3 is TGCGCCAGCACCGTGAGGGGGAGCACAGATACGCAGTATTTT. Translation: CASTVRGSTDTQYF.

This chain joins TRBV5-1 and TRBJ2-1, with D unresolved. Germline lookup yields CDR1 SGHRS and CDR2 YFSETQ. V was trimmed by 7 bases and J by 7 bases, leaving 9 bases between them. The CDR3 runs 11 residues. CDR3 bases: TGCGCCAGCGGAAAGGTTAATGAGCAGTTCTTC. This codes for CASGKVNEQFF. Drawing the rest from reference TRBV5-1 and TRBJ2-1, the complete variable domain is KAGVTQTPRYLIKTRGQQVTLSCSPISGHRSVSWYQQTPGQGLQFLFEYFSETQRNKGNFPGRFSGRQFSNSRSEMNVSTLELGDSALYLCASGKVNEQFFGPGTRLTVL.

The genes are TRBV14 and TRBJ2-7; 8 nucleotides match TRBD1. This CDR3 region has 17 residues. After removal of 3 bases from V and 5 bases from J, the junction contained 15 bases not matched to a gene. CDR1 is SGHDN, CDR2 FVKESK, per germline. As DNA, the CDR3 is TGTGCCAGCAGCCAGTGGTCTATTGGACAGGGTATCAACGAGCAGTACTTC. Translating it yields CASSQWSIGQGINEQYF.